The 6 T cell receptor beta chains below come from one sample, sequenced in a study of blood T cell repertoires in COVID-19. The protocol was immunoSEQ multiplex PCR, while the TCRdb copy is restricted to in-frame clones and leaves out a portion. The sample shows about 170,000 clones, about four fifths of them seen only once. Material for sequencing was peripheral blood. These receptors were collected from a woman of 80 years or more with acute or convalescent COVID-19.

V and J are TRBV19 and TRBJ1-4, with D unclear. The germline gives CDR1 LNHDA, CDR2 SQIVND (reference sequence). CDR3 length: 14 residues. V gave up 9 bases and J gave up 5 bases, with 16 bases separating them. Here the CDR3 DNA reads TGTGCCAGCACTCCACGGGGAGCAAATGAAAAACTGTTTTTT. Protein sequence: CASTPRGANEKLFF.

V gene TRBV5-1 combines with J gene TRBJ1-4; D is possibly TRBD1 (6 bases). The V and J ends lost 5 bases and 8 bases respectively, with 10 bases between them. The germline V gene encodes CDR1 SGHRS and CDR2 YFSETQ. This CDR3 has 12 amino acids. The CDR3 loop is CASRSGEEKLFF. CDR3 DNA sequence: TGCGCCAGCAGGTCAGGGGAGGAAAAACTGTTTTTT.

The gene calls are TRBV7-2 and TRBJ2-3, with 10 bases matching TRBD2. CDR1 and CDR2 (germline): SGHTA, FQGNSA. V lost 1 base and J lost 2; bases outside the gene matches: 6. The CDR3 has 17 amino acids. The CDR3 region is CASSLGIAGGITDTQYF. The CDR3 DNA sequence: TGTGCCAGCAGCTTAGGAATAGCGGGGGGCATCACAGATACGCAGTATTTT. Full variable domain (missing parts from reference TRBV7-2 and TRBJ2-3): GAGVSQSPSNKVTEKGKDVELRCDPISGHTALYWYRQSLGQGLEFLIYFQGNSAPDKSGLPSDRFSAERTGGSVSTLTIQRTQQEDSAVYLCASSLGIAGGITDTQYFGPGTRLTVL.

CDR3 DNA: TGTGCCAGCAGCTCCTCGCCCGGGGATACGCAGTATTTT. Encoded protein: CASSSSPGDTQYF. The chain links TRBV7-3 to TRBJ2-3; D is ambiguous. Germline values: CDR1 SGHTA, CDR2 FQGTGA. The CDR3 loop spans 13 amino acids. V was pared by 4 bases and J by 6 bases, with 11 bases between. Complete variable domain (other parts from reference TRBV7-3 and TRBJ2-3): GAGVSQTPSNKVTEKGKYVELRCDPISGHTALYWYRQSLGQGPEFLIYFQGTGAADDSGLPNDRFFAVRPEGSVSTLKIQRTERGDSAVYLCASSSSPGDTQYFGPGTRLTVL.

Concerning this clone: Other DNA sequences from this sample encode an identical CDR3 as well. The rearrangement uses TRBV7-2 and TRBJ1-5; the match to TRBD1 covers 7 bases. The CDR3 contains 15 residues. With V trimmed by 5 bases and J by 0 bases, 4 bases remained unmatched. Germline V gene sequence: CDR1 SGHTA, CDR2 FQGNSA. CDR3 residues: CASSPQGGSNQPQHF. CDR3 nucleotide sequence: TGTGCCAGCAGCCCCCAGGGGGGTAGCAATCAGCCCCAGCATTTT.

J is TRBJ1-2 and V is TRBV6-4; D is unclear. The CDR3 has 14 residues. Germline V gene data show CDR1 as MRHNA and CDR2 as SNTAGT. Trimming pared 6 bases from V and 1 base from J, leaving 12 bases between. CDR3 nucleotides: TGTGCCAGCAGCCACTCCTGCTTTAACTATGGCTACACCTTC. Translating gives CASSHSCFNYGYTF.